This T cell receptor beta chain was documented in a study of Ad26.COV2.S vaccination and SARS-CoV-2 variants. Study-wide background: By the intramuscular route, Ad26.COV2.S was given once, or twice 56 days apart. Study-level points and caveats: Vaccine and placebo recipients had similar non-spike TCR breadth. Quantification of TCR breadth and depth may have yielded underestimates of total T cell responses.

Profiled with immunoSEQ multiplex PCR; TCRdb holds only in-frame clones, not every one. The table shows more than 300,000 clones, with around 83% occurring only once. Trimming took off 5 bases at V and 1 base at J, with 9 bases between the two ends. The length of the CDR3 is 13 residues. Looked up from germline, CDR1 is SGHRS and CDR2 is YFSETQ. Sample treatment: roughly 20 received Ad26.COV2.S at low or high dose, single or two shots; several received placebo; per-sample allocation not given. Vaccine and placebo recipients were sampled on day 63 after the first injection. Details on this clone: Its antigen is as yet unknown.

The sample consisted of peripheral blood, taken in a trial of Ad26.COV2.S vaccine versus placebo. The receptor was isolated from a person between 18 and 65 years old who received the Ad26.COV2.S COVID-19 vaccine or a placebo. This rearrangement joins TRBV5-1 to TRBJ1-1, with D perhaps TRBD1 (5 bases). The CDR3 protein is CASRHTGNTEAFF. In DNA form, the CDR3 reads TGCGCCAGCAGACATACAGGGAACACTGAAGCTTTCTTT.